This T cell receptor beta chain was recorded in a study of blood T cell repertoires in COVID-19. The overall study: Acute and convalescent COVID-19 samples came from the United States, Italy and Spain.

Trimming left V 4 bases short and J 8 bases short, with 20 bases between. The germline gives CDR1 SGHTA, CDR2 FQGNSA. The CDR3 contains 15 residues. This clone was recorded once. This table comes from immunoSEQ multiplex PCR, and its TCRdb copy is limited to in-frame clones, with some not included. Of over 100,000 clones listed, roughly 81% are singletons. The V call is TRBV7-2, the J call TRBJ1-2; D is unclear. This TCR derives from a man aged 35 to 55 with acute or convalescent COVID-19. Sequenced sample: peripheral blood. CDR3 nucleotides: TGTGCCAGCAGCTGGACCCGGGAGATTATCGGGGGCTACACCTTC. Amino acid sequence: CASSWTREIIGGYTF.